The TCR beta chain under discussion was sequenced for a study of T cells in localized non-small cell lung cancer. The method was immunoSEQ multiplex PCR; TCRdb's version includes in-frame clones alone and lacks a portion of them. The sample has nearly 900 clones, 15% to 25% seen once; the top ten hold roughly a sixth. Trimming cost V 3 bases and J 8 bases, with 11 bases left between them. The CDR3 runs 13 residues. V is TRBV7-1 and J is TRBJ2-1; no firm D call. TRBV7-1 belongs to the ORF category, with a function that is uncertain. The sequences come from normal lung tissue next to the tumor, collected before any cancer treatment. This receptor was identified in a man aged 40 to 69 with stage III lung adenocarcinoma. This CDR3 reads CASSSTVGHEQFF. The CDR3 region has the DNA TGTGCCAGCAGCTCGACTGTCGGCCATGAGCAGTTCTTC.